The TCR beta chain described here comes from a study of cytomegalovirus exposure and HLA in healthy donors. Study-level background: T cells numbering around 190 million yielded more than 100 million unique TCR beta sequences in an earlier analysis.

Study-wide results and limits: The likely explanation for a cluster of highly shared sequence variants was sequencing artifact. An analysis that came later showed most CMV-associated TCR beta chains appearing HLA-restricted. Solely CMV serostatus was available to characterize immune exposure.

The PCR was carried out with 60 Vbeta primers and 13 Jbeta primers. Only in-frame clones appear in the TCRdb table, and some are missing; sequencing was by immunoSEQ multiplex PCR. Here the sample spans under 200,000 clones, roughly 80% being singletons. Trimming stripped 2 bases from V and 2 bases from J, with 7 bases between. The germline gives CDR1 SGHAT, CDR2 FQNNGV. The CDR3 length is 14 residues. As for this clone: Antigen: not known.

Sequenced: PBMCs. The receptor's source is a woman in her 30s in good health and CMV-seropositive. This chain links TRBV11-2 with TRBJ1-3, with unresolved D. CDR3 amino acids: CASSLSGTGNTIYF. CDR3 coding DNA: TGTGCCAGCAGCTTATCGGGTACTGGAAACACCATATATTTT.